The clone carrying this T cell receptor (beta chain) was observed once. Looked up from germline, CDR1 is LGHNA and CDR2 is YNFKEQ. The CDR3 length is 15 residues. V was cut by 4 bases and J by 1 base, with 10 bases left in between. Over chemoradiotherapy, repertoires were sampled more than once. Measured with immunoSEQ multiplex PCR; TCRdb has only the in-frame clones, and not every one. The sample lists 11,000 to 15,000 clones; approximately 91% were seen once. This specimen comes from a study of chemoradiotherapy in HPV16-positive cancers. V usage is TRBV4-2 and J usage is TRBJ2-2, with D perhaps assigned TRBD1 or TRBD2 (6 bases each). Sequencing used blood, obtained from a patient who underwent chemoradiotherapy. This receptor was identified in a human donor with HPV-associated anogenital cancer. CDR3 sequence (DNA): TGTGCCAGCAGCCTGGGGGGCAAGAACACCGGGGAGCTGTTTTTT. Translating it yields CASSLGGKNTGELFF.